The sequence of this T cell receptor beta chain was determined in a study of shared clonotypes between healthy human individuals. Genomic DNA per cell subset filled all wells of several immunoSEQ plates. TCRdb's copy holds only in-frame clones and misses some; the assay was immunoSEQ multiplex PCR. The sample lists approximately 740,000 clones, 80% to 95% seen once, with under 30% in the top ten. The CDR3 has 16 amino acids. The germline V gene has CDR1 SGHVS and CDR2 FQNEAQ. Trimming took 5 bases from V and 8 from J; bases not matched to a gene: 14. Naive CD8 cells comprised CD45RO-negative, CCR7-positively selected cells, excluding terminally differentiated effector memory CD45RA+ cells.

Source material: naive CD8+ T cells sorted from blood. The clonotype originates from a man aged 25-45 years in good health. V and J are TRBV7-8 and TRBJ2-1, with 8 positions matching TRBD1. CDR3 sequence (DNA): TGTGCCAGCAGCATACGCGCAGGGGGCTTTTTAGATGAGCAGTTCTTC. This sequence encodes CASSIRAGGFLDEQFF. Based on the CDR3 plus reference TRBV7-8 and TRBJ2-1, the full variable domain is GAGVSQSPRYKVAKRGQDVALRCDPISGHVSLFWYQQALGQGPEFLTYFQNEAQLDKSGLPSDRFFAERPEGSVSTLKIQRTQQEDSAVYLCASSIRAGGFLDEQFFGPGTRLTVL.